The rows below give T cell receptor beta chains drawn from one sample of a study of cytomegalovirus exposure and HLA in healthy donors. Method: immunoSEQ multiplex PCR; TCRdb's copy keeps in-frame clones and lacks some. The sample records around 150,000 clones, approximately 80% being singletons. The specimen sequenced was PBMCs. These receptors were taken from a woman between 50 and 59 years old in good health and CMV-seronegative. Each CDR3 is given with its conserved first and last residue.

j_call v_call cdr3_aa
TRBJ1-1 TRBV7-9 CASSLGRSNTEAFF
TRBJ2-1 TRBV7-9 CASSSIYNEQFF
TRBJ2-1 TRBV25-1 CASSDTVYNEQFF
TRBJ2-7 TRBV6-1 CASSERGKGYEQYF
TRBJ1-2 TRBV15 CATSRAGTGYGYTF
TRBJ2-7 TRBV18 CASSPRPGGLGDEQYF
TRBJ2-3 TRBV7-9 CASSLAGARTDTQYF
TRBJ1-5 TRBV27 CASSRGLDQPQHF
TRBJ1-2 TRBV19 CASSTARGGPNYGYTF
TRBJ2-1 TRBV15 CATSRDNGAQFF
TRBJ2-1 TRBV4-3 CASSRRTSGGDEQFF
TRBJ1-1 TRBV6-5 CASSSYRGNTEAFF
TRBJ2-7 TRBV27 CASSSPGQGNREQYF
TRBJ1-3 TRBV7-9 CSSSFYRDNSGNTIYF
TRBJ2-3 TRBV7-2 CASSVRAGESDTQYF
TRBJ1-2 TRBV19 CASSKQGALDGYTF
TRBJ1-1 TRBV4-3 CASSQDAHGRMNTEAFF
TRBJ1-6 TRBV7-8 CASSLEPGNSPLHF
TRBJ2-5 TRBV7-3 CASSYGGGQAETQYF
TRBJ1-1 TRBV28 CASSFPRQGIMNTEAFF
TRBJ2-4 TRBV7-6 CASSLEAGLAGLAKNIQYF
TRBJ1-2 TRBV19 CASESGGNLNYGYTF
TRBJ2-2 TRBV7-2 CASSLEAGGPVGELFF
TRBJ1-1 TRBV4-2 CASSQEGGNTEAFF
TRBJ2-5 TRBV28 CASRTGISQYF
TRBJ1-2 TRBV2 CASNLGQGLGYTF
TRBJ1-6 TRBV7-2 CASSPLPGSGSPLHF
TRBJ2-2 TRBV27 CASRNLTGGGTGELFF
TRBJ2-1 TRBV30 CAWGYRVNEQFF
TRBJ2-7 TRBV7-2 CASSRRGTAYEQYF
TRBJ1-5 TRBV19 CASSPSGGDAQPQHF
TRBJ2-1 TRBV25-1 CASTPPPGYNEQFF
TRBJ2-3 TRBV10-3 CAISVAAPGTDTQYF
TRBJ2-1 TRBV25-1 CASTSGVYNEQFF
TRBJ2-7 TRBV30 CAWSVAGFAYEQYF
TRBJ1-3 TRBV30 CAWSQQGRRLSGNTIYF
TRBJ2-2 TRBV4-2 CASSQDSGANTGELFF
TRBJ1-1 TRBV9 CASSGAGTGYITEAFF
TRBJ2-5 TRBV2 CASRGVGGPETQYF
TRBJ2-1 TRBV9 CASSVGDGSRYNEQFF
TRBJ2-7 TRBV10-1 CASSGGLAGAYEQYF